The rows below give T cell receptor beta chains drawn from one sample of a study of T cells after yellow fever vaccination. TCRdb re-derived calls from the 5' RACE reads in MiXCR, one entry per CDR3 protein. The table shows about 300,000 distinct CDR3 sequences, with around 8.6% occurring only once. Sample: CD4+ T cells sorted from PBMCs, taken 5 days after the yellow fever booster vaccination. These receptors originate from a man between 18 and 29 years old who received the YFV17D yellow fever vaccine. CDR3s include the opening cysteine and the closing phenylalanine or tryptophan.

TRBV4-3	TRBJ1-2	CASSQEPGPYGYTF
TRBV18	TRBJ1-3	CASSLTNSGNTIYF
TRBV7-6	TRBJ2-5	CASTGAGRETQYF
TRBV30	TRBJ2-7	CAWNRQGGYEQYF
TRBV7-9	TRBJ1-3	CASSQGQRASSGNTIYF
TRBV25-1	TRBJ2-7	CASSLRRSSYEQYF
TRBV5-1	TRBJ1-2	CASSLTSAHGYTF
TRBV12-5	TRBJ2-7	CASGFSFRNIREYSSYEQYF
TRBV7-8	TRBJ1-5	CASSPDRGTRYSNQPQHF
TRBV12-3/TRBV12-4	TRBJ2-5	CASSLMSGGQETQYF
TRBV6-6	TRBJ2-3	CASSSGRGPSVWDTQYF
TRBV5-1	TRBJ2-5	CASSSGTSALVEAQYF
TRBV7-2	TRBJ2-3	CASSLNTGTDTRYF
TRBV11-2	TRBJ2-1	CASSGIAGGPVNEQFF
TRBV6-6	TRBJ2-3	CASSYSAGETDTQYF
TRBV5-6	TRBJ1-6	CASSPGQNNSPLHF
TRBV7-9	TRBJ1-1	CASSFVGATEAFF
TRBV5-6	TRBJ2-6	CASRPRGSGANVLTF
TRBV7-2	TRBJ2-3	CASSPWTGANTQYF
TRBV18	TRBJ1-4	CASSPGLNEKLFF
TRBV6-6	TRBJ2-1	CASSLRDSREFF
TRBV6-2/TRBV6-3	TRBJ2-3	CASSYSRDRFTDTQYF
TRBV7-9	TRBJ2-3	CASSLGSLYTDTQYF
TRBV7-9	TRBJ2-2	CASSRTTPRASGWDTGELFF
TRBV3-1	TRBJ2-3	CASSQVVTDTQYF
TRBV4-3	TRBJ1-2	CASSQGRGDGYTF
TRBV27	TRBJ2-2	CASSLFSGGTTGELFF
TRBV20-1	TRBJ2-1	CSAGSPYEQFF
TRBV4-2	TRBJ1-5	CASSQEETGDQPQHF
TRBV7-9	TRBJ1-1	CASQRQAVVGNTEAFF
TRBV6-6	TRBJ1-1	CATSFNGQNTEAFF
TRBV5-1	TRBJ1-6	CASSVQYNSPLHF
TRBV12-3/TRBV12-4	TRBJ1-1	CASSFRRAPTEAFF
TRBV7-2	TRBJ2-3	CASSQTSGGTDTQYF
TRBV27	TRBJ2-1	CASSPTSTSGANEQFF
TRBV28	TRBJ2-3	CASRLVRGTQYF
TRBV4-3	TRBJ1-2	CASSQDRVASNYGYTF
TRBV19	TRBJ1-5	CASSIRPGSPQHF
TRBV5-6	TRBJ1-5	CASSTQTEPQHF
TRBV6-1	TRBJ1-1	CASSLPGGDSEAFF
TRBV7-2	TRBJ1-5	CASSPLMGNQPQHF
TRBV19	TRBJ2-7	CATGDQAYEQYF
TRBV2	TRBJ2-1	CAILARTSAFEQFF
TRBV5-6	TRBJ2-1	CASTPPGLAPNEQFF
TRBV12-3/TRBV12-4	TRBJ1-1	CASRKNENLGTEAFF
TRBV24-1	TRBJ1-5	CATRSRDSNQPQHF
TRBV5-1	TRBJ1-1	CASSGARSTEAFF